This T cell receptor beta chain was captured by sequencing in a study of Ad26.COV2.S vaccination and SARS-CoV-2 variants (dated by TCRdb to the early 2020s). Regarding the research as a whole: Donors in the vaccine arm were drawn from COV1001, a phase I-IIa trial of Ad26.COV2.S in healthy adults that was multicentre, randomized, double-blind and placebo-controlled. The TCR-sequenced set comprised around 30 samples: approximately 19 Ad26.COV2.S vaccine recipients, 5 placebo recipients and 8 SARS-CoV-2 convalescent individuals. Ad26.COV2.S was administered intramuscularly at a dose of 5x10^10 or 1x10^11 viral particles, either as one shot or as two shots given 56 days apart. Participants in the trial were split at random into five groups of five each, receiving low-dose or high-dose Ad26.COV2.S once or twice, or else placebo on both occasions. TCRbeta repertoire sequencing was used to assess the specificity and breadth of SARS-CoV-2-reactive T cell receptors after Ad26.COV2.S vaccination. Investigators did not know the trial group allocation while performing experiments and assessing outcomes. Overall results and qualifications from the work: According to the authors, total T cell responses may have been underestimated by the TCR breadth and depth analyses. Spike-specific TCR breadth was higher in Ad26.COV2.S recipients than in placebo recipients (P = 0.0014). After vaccination, substantial breadth of spike-specific CD8+ and CD4+ T cell responses was reported. Vaccine and placebo recipients had similar non-spike TCR breadth, a finding consistent with the vaccine containing only spike. The study lacked the statistical power to compare responses across vaccine doses or regimens.

The immunoSEQ Assay was used to sequence TCRbeta CDR3 regions. After extraction, genomic DNA underwent amplification by bias-controlled multiplex PCR, followed by high-throughput sequencing. As for the original processing: To quantify the absolute abundance of every unique TCRbeta CDR3 region, sequences were collapsed and filtered. T cell fraction was estimated by normalizing TCRbeta template counts to usable DNA, with usable DNA measured through amplification of reference genes found in all nucleated cells. Repertoire TCRs were annotated as SARS-CoV-2-specific when V gene, CDR3 amino acid sequence and J gene were exactly matched to a known reactive TCR set. The reference SARS-CoV-2 TCR set came from MIRA and was filtered for enrichment in COVID-19-positive ImmuneCODE repertoires, removing public or cross-reactive TCRs. Using the MIRA antigens, annotated TCRs were further analysed by specific ORF or by position within an ORF. Depth was the summed frequency of annotated unique rearrangements, while breadth was defined as annotated unique rearrangements over total unique productive rearrangements. TCR breadth was compared between groups using two-sided Wilcoxon rank-sum tests. TCRdb provides this immuneACCESS table in a form limited to in-frame rearrangements. Some clones are lacking; in checked studies, under half of them reflect an unresolved V gene, and why the rest are absent is not known. The V and J calls and clone size come from that table; D and trimming were worked out from the DNA. The sample table lists a few hundred thousand clones, 83% of them with a count of one. The ten largest clones take up nearly 7.5% of the sample.

To note about this clone: Its cognate antigen has yet to be identified. The sample holds no much larger clone one base away, and base qualities are not on file.

The treatment or condition tag for this specimen amounts to: about 20 received Ad26.COV2.S at low or high dose, single or two shots; 5 received placebo; per-sample allocation not given. For vaccine and placebo recipients, the sequenced repertoires came from samples collected on day 63 after the first injection. Between 29 July and 7 August 2020, Cohort 1b enrolled some 25 adults aged 18-55 years at one site in Boston, USA. Ad26.COV2.S was a replication-incompetent adenovirus type 26 vector that expressed a prefusion-stabilized SARS-CoV-2 spike protein derived from the original Wuhan strain. From the cysteine up to the phenylalanine, the CDR3 has a length of 12 residues. Only the CDR3 portion is preserved as DNA: 36 bases, with reading frame beginning at the first base. Cut back by 5 bases and 10 bases, the V and J ends lie 14 bases apart.

The chain uses TRBV12-3 or TRBV12-4 and TRBJ1-1; possibly the D gene is TRBD1, per 5 matching bases. Sample: peripheral blood, taken in a trial of Ad26.COV2.S vaccine versus placebo. The origin of this receptor is a person aged 18-60 years who received the Ad26.COV2.S COVID-19 vaccine or a placebo. The nucleotide sequence reads as follows: TGTGCCAGCAGTCGGACATTCGCAGCAGCTTTCTTT. It translates to CASSRTFAAAFF.